This TCR beta chain was identified in a study of blood T cell repertoires in COVID-19. Assignment of participants to cohorts was predicated upon participant-reported clinical history. Study processing details: The authors estimated nucleated cell counts from reference gene primer amplification. Repertoires were generated with immunoSEQ multiplex PCR, while TCRdb's copy carries only in-frame clones and drops some. V and J calls and clone size come straight from that table; D and trimming were deduced from the DNA. Of about 130,000 clones listed, about 86% are singletons. Trimming removed 2 bases from V and 4 bases from J, with 23 bases in between. The CDR3 contains 18 residues. Germline CDR1 SGDLS, CDR2 YYNGEE.

The sequencing input was PBMCs or T cells enriched from blood (not recorded which). This TCR was sampled from a middle-aged man with acute COVID-19. V usage is TRBV9 and J usage is TRBJ2-3; possibly TRBD2 for D (6 bases). CDR3 DNA sequence: TGTGCCAGCAGCGTCGGACTCGCGGGGCCCCTTCCCCCAGATACGCAGTATTTT. Protein sequence: CASSVGLAGPLPPDTQYF.